This T cell receptor (beta chain) was found in a study of cytomegalovirus exposure and HLA in healthy donors (dated by TCRdb to about 2017). With regard to the full study: A later analysis indicated that the 95 to 150 validation repertoires were generated on the platform also employed for the roughly 650 repertoires of the first cohort. The study aimed to test whether signatures of past pathogen exposure could be identified by cataloging public T cell receptors. Along with the roughly 710-subject first cohort, a separate validation cohort of over a hundred different subjects was used. The study combined high-throughput TCR immunosequencing, statistical association of individual TCRs with disease status, and machine learning to predict cytomegalovirus infection status.

CDR1 is given as SEHNR and CDR2 as FQNEAQ, both from the germline V gene (reference sequence). Counted from cysteine to phenylalanine, this CDR3 has 14 amino acids. CDR3 DNA is the only sequence kept; it has 42 bases, read in frame from the first base. V loses 1 base, J loses 3 bases, and the germline ends lie 7 bases apart. Libraries were built with the immunoSEQ multiplex PCR assay. Per the source publication's procedure: A statistical classification framework was built to diagnose cytomegalovirus status from the catalog of TCR beta chain sequences. TCRdb provides this immuneACCESS table in a form limited to in-frame rearrangements. Some clones are lacking; in checked studies, under half of them reflect an unresolved V gene, and why the rest are absent is not known. That table gives V, J and clone size, and the DNA gave D and trimming. Recorded for this sample are 150,000 to 200,000 clones; roughly 91% of them occurred a single time. 10% of the sample goes to the ten largest clones.

Concerning this clone: Its specific antigen is unknown. The input lacks base qualities; no much larger clone sits a single base away.

Study-wide findings and limitations: A total of 164 TCR beta chains were listed by the study as associated with cytomegalovirus. Most TCR sequences were seen in very few donors, while some public TCRs were found in many individuals. A later analysis lacked HLA typing for the validation cohort, so it scored co-occurrence in that cohort across all 110 or so repertoires. A few of the identified cytomegalovirus-associated TCR beta chains were confirmed in vitro to be specific for cytomegalovirus antigens. The classifier was reported to diagnose cytomegalovirus status with high specificity and sensitivity in both the original cohort and the validation cohort. It was suggested by the authors that the approach could potentially be generalized to other disease states and immunological phenotypes. Subsequent analysis determined that TCRs grouped into clusters in the first cohort also showed a tendency toward co-occurrence across the 120 or so validation repertoires, and approximately 94% of cluster scores exceeded 0.

Donors formed part of the validation cohort, which comprised over a hundred subjects and was distinct from the first cohort of several hundred subjects. This clonotype was sampled from a woman between 18 and 30 years old in good health and CMV-seropositive. This chain is built from TRBV7-9 and TRBJ1-5, with the D gene uncertain. The source material was PBMCs. The CDR3 sequence is CASSLGAFNQPQHF. The DNA is TGTGCCAGCAGCTTAGGGGCTTTCAATCAGCCCCAGCATTTT.